These 23 T cell receptor beta chains share one sample of origin, sequenced in a study of type 1 and type 2 diabetes patients. Genomic DNA was the PCR template. A primer set of 30 forward and 13 reverse primers amplified the CDR3. Via MiXCR, TCRdb re-called the multiplex PCR reads, giving one row per CDR3 protein. The sample shows 270,000 or so distinct CDR3 sequences, around 47% of them seen only once. Specimen: peripheral blood mononuclear cells (PBMCs). Source of these receptors: a man younger than 35 with type 2 diabetes.

This clonotype was counted a few times. The chain has TRBV2 and TRBJ2-7; D is unresolved. V was trimmed by 4 bases and J by 0 bases, leaving 10 bases between them. Germline V gives CDR1 SNHLY, CDR2 FYNNEI. This CDR3 is built from 14 residues. CDR3 residues: CASSVLNLSYEQYF. CDR3 sequence (DNA): TGTGCCAGCAGTGTTTTAAACCTCTCCTACGAGCAGTACTTC.

V is TRBV7-3 and J is TRBJ2-1; 9 positions agree with TRBD2. The CDR3 has 15 amino acids. Unmatched junction bases numbered 7, after V lost 4 bases and J lost 6 bases. Germline CDR1 is SGHTA and CDR2 is FQGTGA. CDR3 protein: CASSSTSGDINEQFF. The CDR3 nucleotides read TGTGCCAGCAGCTCGACTAGCGGAGATATCAATGAGCAGTTCTTC. Complete variable domain (other parts from reference TRBV7-3 and TRBJ2-1): GAGVSQTPSNKVTEKGKYVELRCDPISGHTALYWYRQSLGQGPEFLIYFQGTGAADDSGLPNDRFFAVRPEGSVSTLKIQRTERGDSAVYLCASSSTSGDINEQFFGPGTRLTVL.

The chain joins TRBV19 to TRBJ1-2, with D unresolved. V was clipped by 6 bases and J by 3 bases, with 8 bases between them. Germline CDR1 is LNHDA and CDR2 is SQIVND (reference sequence). CDR3 size: 12 residues. As DNA, the CDR3 is TGTGCCAGTAGGGACGGCTACTATGGCTACACCTTC. It translates to CASRDGYYGYTF.

A word on this clonotype: A read error may produce the germline difference seen at one junction end. The CDR3 DNA reads as TGTGCCAGCAGTTTATCACTAGCGGGGTACCAAGAGACCCAGTGCTTC. Its translation is CASSLSLAGYQETQCF. The chain employs TRBV28 and TRBJ2-5; 10 nucleotides agree with TRBD2. Germline CDR1 reads MDHEN; CDR2 reads SYDVKM. There are 16 residues in the CDR3.

This chain links TRBV5-1 with TRBJ1-5; the D gene is possibly TRBD1 (5 bases). The CDR3 sequence is 14 residues long. V was pared by 3 bases and J by 7 bases, with 14 bases between. Germline values: CDR1 SGHRS, CDR2 YFSETQ. The DNA for the CDR3 is TGCGCCAGCAGCTCGGACCCGGGGGACCAGCCCCAGCATTTT. Protein sequence: CASSSDPGDQPQHF. The full variable domain, in which reference TRBV5-1 and TRBJ1-5 provide the parts outside the CDR3, is KAGVTQTPRYLIKTRGQQVTLSCSPISGHRSVSWYQQTPGQGLQFLFEYFSETQRNKGNFPGRFSGRQFSNSRSEMNVSTLELGDSALYLCASSSDPGDQPQHFGDGTRLSIL.

The chain employs TRBV25-1 and TRBJ2-1; the D is unclear. In germline, CDR1 is MGHDK, CDR2 SYGVNS. This CDR3 has 13 residues. V lost 7 bases and J 3 bases, leaving 10 bases between the germline ends. The CDR3 bases are TGTGCCAGCAAGAACTACATCTACAATGAGCAGTTCTTC. Its translation: CASKNYIYNEQFF.

The V gene is TRBV7-3, the J gene TRBJ2-1; 7 nucleotides match TRBD2. Germline CDR1 reads SGHTA; CDR2 reads FQGTGA. The ends lost 5 bases at V and 7 bases at J; junction bases unmatched: 11. There are 15 residues in the CDR3. Here the CDR3 reads CASSQGAGVGNEQFF. The CDR3 bases are TGTGCCAGCAGCCAAGGCGCGGGAGTGGGTAATGAGCAGTTCTTC.

This clonotype was observed a handful of times. The chain is built from TRBV6-1 and TRBJ2-7; TRBD1 matches 9 bases. This CDR3 contains 14 residues. Germline values: CDR1 MNHNS, CDR2 SASEGT. V trimming: 6 bases; J trimming: 2 bases; junction bases outside the gene matches: 5. CDR3 region: CASRGQGFTYEQYF. The DNA for the CDR3 is TGTGCCAGCAGGGGACAGGGCTTTACCTACGAGCAGTACTTC.

This chain links TRBV19 with TRBJ1-2, with 11 positions matching TRBD1. Germline loops: CDR1 LNHDA, CDR2 SQIVND (reference sequence). The junction had 17 bases not matched to a gene; V was cut back by 9 bases and J by 5 bases. The CDR3 totals 17 residues. DNA for the CDR3: TGTGCCAGCGGACAGGGGACAGGGGGAATGGGTGGGTATGGCTACACCTTC. The encoded protein is CASGQGTGGMGGYGYTF.

This clonotype occurred a few times. This sequence joins TRBV6-2 or TRBV6-3 and TRBJ1-1; D gene unclear. Germline lookup yields CDR1 MNHEY and CDR2 SVGEGT. The CDR3 spans 15 residues. V shed 7 bases and J shed 0 bases, with 15 bases lying between them. The CDR3 reads CASKVHGNMNTEAFF. CDR3 coding DNA: TGTGCCAGCAAAGTACACGGGAATATGAACACTGAAGCTTTCTTT.

The chain uses TRBV5-1 and TRBJ1-6; unclear D gene. The V and J ends lost 0 bases and 10 bases respectively, with 14 bases between them. The CDR3 is made up of 15 amino acids. Germline V CDR1 and CDR2: SGHRS, YFSETQ. CDR3 DNA sequence: TGCGCCAGCAGCTTGGAAGGGTCAAAGGCGTCACCCCTCCACTTT. It yields the protein CASSLEGSKASPLHF.

The rearrangement links TRBV12-3 or TRBV12-4 to TRBJ2-2; 7 bases are shared with TRBD2. J lost 4 bases, V lost 3 bases, and 11 bases had no gene match. This CDR3 comprises 17 residues. CDR3 nucleotide sequence: TGTGCCAGCAGTTTCGGTGGGGGGGGACGGGGCACCGGGGAGCTGTTTTTT. This sequence encodes CASSFGGGGRGTGELFF.

This sequence joins TRBV7-8 and TRBJ1-2, with D possibly TRBD1 on 6 matching bases. This CDR3 is 16 amino acids long. Trimming took off 5 bases at V and 3 bases at J, with 19 bases between the two ends. Germline V gives CDR1 SGHVS, CDR2 FQNEAQ. The chain's CDR3 is CASSPPGGSGDYGYTF. The CDR3 nucleotides are TGTGCCAGCAGCCCCCCCGGGGGCTCAGGGGACTATGGCTACACCTTC.

The chain uses TRBV10-3 and TRBJ2-1; no definite D call. V lost 4 bases to trimming and J lost 0 bases, with 7 bases between them. The CDR3 sequence is 14 residues long. The V gene's germline CDR1 is ENHRY and CDR2 SYGVKD. The CDR3 region is CAISVSSSYNEQFF. The DNA for the CDR3 is TGTGCCATCAGTGTTTCGAGCTCCTACAATGAGCAGTTCTTC.

The chain joins TRBV4-2 to TRBJ1-4; tentative D call: TRBD1 (6 bases). The germline CDR1 and CDR2 sequences are LGHNA and YNFKEQ. V lost 2 bases and J lost 8, with 15 bases in between. CDR3 length: 15 amino acids. The CDR3: CASSQRLAGEEKLFF. In DNA, the CDR3 is TGTGCCAGCAGCCAAAGGCTGGCAGGGGAGGAAAAACTGTTTTTT.

This clonotype was counted between two and nine times. The DNA of the CDR3 is TGCGCCAGCAGTGAGTCGACAGGGGACCAAGAGACCCAGTACTTC. Its translation: CASSESTGDQETQYF. The chain employs TRBV10-2 and TRBJ2-5; 8 bases map to TRBD1. CDR1 and CDR2 (germline): WSHSY, SAAADI. Trimming cost V 0 bases and J 0 bases; bases outside gene matches: 0. The CDR3 spans 15 residues.

This rearrangement joins TRBV2 to TRBJ2-5; unclear D gene. The CDR3 runs 14 residues. Germline V lookup: CDR1 SNHLY, CDR2 FYNNEI. The ends were cut back, 6 bases at V and 2 bases at J, with 13 bases in the middle. CDR3 sequence reads: CASRKDRQQETQYF. The CDR3 DNA sequence: TGTGCCAGCAGGAAGGACCGACAACAAGAGACCCAGTACTTC.

This clonotype appeared once. V gene TRBV27 combines with J gene TRBJ2-7, with 11 nucleotides matching TRBD2. The tail of the sequence fits TRBJ2-5 better, so the J call may be wrong. Germline V CDR1 and CDR2: MNHEY, SMNVEV (reference sequence). The length of the CDR3 is 15 residues. The CDR3: CASSEGTSGKETQYF. The CDR3 DNA follows: TGTGCCAGCAGTGAAGGGACTAGCGGAAAAGAGACCCAGTACTTC.

The chain carries TRBV14 and TRBJ2-1; TRBD2 matches at 10 bases. Germline CDR1 SGHDN, CDR2 FVKESK. CDR3 length: 16 amino acids. J lost 7 bases, V lost 2 bases, and 8 bases had no gene match. The CDR3 coding sequence is TGTGCCAGCAGCCAAAACGAGCGGGAGGGCCAAAATGAGCAGTTCTTC. Its protein product is CASSQNEREGQNEQFF.

The chain links TRBV11-2 to TRBJ1-6; D might be TRBD1 (6 bases). CDR1 is SGHAT, CDR2 FQNNGV, per germline. This CDR3 has 13 amino acids. V was cut by 5 bases and J by 10 bases, with 12 bases left in between. The chain's CDR3 is CASSPEQGSPLHF. As DNA, the CDR3 is TGTGCCAGCAGCCCCGAACAGGGATCACCCCTCCACTTT.

This clonotype was seen only once. The rearrangement links TRBV7-2 to TRBJ1-2; possibly TRBD1 for D (5 bases). This CDR3 region has 14 residues. Germline V gene lookup returns CDR1 SGHTA and CDR2 FQGNSA. Deletions cut 5 bases from V and 8 bases from J, with 18 bases between. The chain's CDR3 is CASSKVDTKGGYTF. The CDR3 DNA follows: TGTGCCAGCAGCAAAGTGGACACTAAGGGAGGCTACACCTTC.

The chain couples TRBV6-5 to TRBJ2-1; 7 bases match TRBD2. The CDR3 loop spans 14 amino acids. Germline assignment: CDR1 MNHEY and CDR2 SVGAGI. The V segment lost 5 bases and the J segment 9 bases; nucleotides outside the gene matches: 10. The CDR3 DNA reads as TGTGCCAGCAGTCCGACTAGCCGGGGTGTTGAGCAGTTCTTC. Encoded protein: CASSPTSRGVEQFF.

This chain links TRBV25-1 with TRBJ1-2, with D possibly being TRBD1 (6 bases). CDR1 and CDR2 (germline): MGHDK, SYGVNS. The CDR3 is 16 residues long. Between the trimmed V and J ends, which lost 3 bases and 7 bases, there was a span of 21 bases. The chain's CDR3 is CASSDPQGYWGGGYTF. CDR3 bases: TGTGCCAGCAGTGACCCCCAGGGGTATTGGGGTGGTGGCTACACCTTC.